The T cell receptor beta chain described here comes from a study of shared clonotypes between healthy human individuals (dated by TCRdb to 2019 to 2021). Study-wide context: The cohort included a few men and a couple of women between 18 and 49 years of age. To increase sequencing depth and limit assay-specific biases, different laboratories used diverse techniques to prepare libraries and sequence TCR repertoires. To estimate repertoire size and how much clonotype sharing occurs between individuals, the study deeply sequenced the blood TCR repertoires of five healthy adults. Each donor's leukapheresis produced roughly between roughly 0.9 and 8.9 billion PBMCs. The full study reports these points: The small number of donors limited the genetic and exposure-history diversity represented. Pairwise subsampling led to the expectation that sequencing depth would affect the degree of clonotype sharing among donors. Sampling was limited to blood, and TCR repertoires in tissue likely differ from TCR repertoires in blood.

Via the germline V gene, CDR1 is ENHRY and CDR2 SYGVKD. A distance of 6 bases separates the germline ends of V and J, which lose 0 bases and 6 bases respectively. There are 13 amino acids in the CDR3, from cysteine to phenylalanine inclusive. Kept here is only the CDR3 DNA, which spans 39 bases and is read in frame from base 1. Using the deep immunoSEQ assay, multiplex PCR amplified TCR CDR3 regions from genomic DNA. For each cell subset, the extracted genomic DNA was distributed evenly across all wells of several immunoSEQ 96-well plates, and each plate served as one replicate. Each replicate PCR for unsorted PBMC received roughly 290 ng genomic DNA, equal to 30,000 to 35,000 T cell genomes. Ten immunoSEQ deep assay plates were used to sequence the unsorted PBMC genomic DNA. The purified libraries were quantified using a Qubit 3.0 fluorometer, sized with a Bioanalyzer 2100, and then quantified again using the KAPA Library Quantification kit. Every immunoSEQ 96-well plate was sequenced on a separate single-read 150-cycle Illumina NextSeq 550 flow cell. Turning to the authors' computational methods: Because the immunoSEQ output held only junctional sequences and lacked quality scores, the filtering could not match the filtering applied to full-length reads. Sequences were annotated with PyIR, a Python wrapper for IgBLAST v1.9, using IMGT germline references to assign V/J genes and CDR3. Reads were filtered out if the reads had weak V/J assignments (E-value above 1e-6), no CDR3, stop codons, out-of-frame junctions, or ambiguous translated residues. V3J clonotypes were defined as sequences sharing an identical inferred V gene, J gene, and CDR3 amino acid sequence. Percentage overlap between repertoires was calculated by dividing the number of shared unique clonotypes by the size of the smaller repertoire. Three approaches were used to assess repertoire richness: RTK rarefaction, the Chao1 estimator, and Recon v2.1 estimates of unobserved clonotypes. TCRdb holds this immuneACCESS table with in-frame rearrangements only. Some clones are missing; in checked studies, unresolved V genes explain under half, and the rest has no known cause. V and J calls and clone size come straight from that table; D and trimming were deduced from the DNA. In all, the sample holds about 450,000 clones, and approximately 79% of those were seen once. 12% of the sample belongs to the ten largest clones.

Comment on this clone: The target of this receptor is not known. One base away there is no much larger clone; base qualities are not given. Different DNA sequences within this sample yield the same CDR3.

Healthy HIV-negative adults with no recently reported acute infections or vaccinations were included as donors. All donors were Caucasian adults living in Nashville, Tennessee, USA. For unsorted samples, 84 million or so PBMCs were counted, and genomic DNA was extracted using the QIAamp DNA Blood Mini kit. Blood was collected by leukapheresis, and PBMCs were isolated by Ficoll-Histopaque density gradient centrifugation and then cryopreserved in liquid nitrogen vapor phase. The specimen was PBMCs. The receptor was derived from a woman in her thirties or forties in good health. Some clones in this sample may be carry-over from other donors' samples. This chain joins TRBV10-3 to TRBJ2-1; no D gene can be assigned with confidence. The DNA is TGTGCCATCAGTGAGTCGGGTATCAATGAGCAGTTCTTC. Translation gives CAISESGINEQFF.